The T cell receptor (beta chain) under discussion was sequenced for a study of cytomegalovirus exposure and HLA in healthy donors. The PCR had 60 Vbeta and 13 Jbeta primers. Libraries were prepared by immunoSEQ multiplex PCR; TCRdb keeps only in-frame clonotypes and omits some of them. This table has around 130,000 clones, roughly three quarters appearing once. The V gene's germline CDR1 is SGHRS and CDR2 YFSETQ. CDR3 length equals 14 residues. The junction had 2 bases not matched to a gene; V was cut back by 1 base and J by 3 bases. Sampled while nominally healthy, donors likely had unrecorded immune exposures.

The chain links TRBV5-1 to TRBJ1-2; 8 bases fit TRBD1. Input material: PBMCs. This TCR was sampled from a woman between 55 and 75 years old in good health and CMV-seronegative. The CDR3 protein is CASSLLTGDYGYTF. DNA for the CDR3: TGCGCCAGCAGCTTGTTGACAGGGGACTATGGCTACACCTTC.